What follows is one T cell receptor (beta chain) and its context. The antigen is not known. This entry comes from a study of siplizumab effects on memory and regulatory T cells. Germline-derived CDR1 and CDR2 are SGHNT and YYREEE (reference sequence). Trimming at V came to 4 bases and at J to 3 bases, leaving 11 bases not matched to a gene. This CDR3 has 16 residues. The table came from immunoSEQ multiplex PCR; TCRdb's copy has only in-frame clones and leaves some out. The table includes more than 95,000 clones, roughly 94% detected once. Overall study results and limits: Among sequences traceable to unstimulated CD4+ memory cells, alloreactive ones were significantly reduced by siplizumab. Proliferating Tregs from siplizumab cultures lacked functional confirmation of suppression. There appeared to be greater diversity in naive T cells than in memory cells, and naive T cells seemed major contributors to the alloresponse.

Material for sequencing was non-Treg CD4+ T cells sorted from blood. The rearrangement uses TRBV5-4 and TRBJ2-3, with 7 bases identical to TRBD1. The receptor was isolated from a human donor in good health. This CDR3 reads CASSDMRQGGTDTQYF. CDR3 DNA: TGTGCCAGCAGCGATATGCGACAGGGCGGGACAGATACGCAGTATTTT.